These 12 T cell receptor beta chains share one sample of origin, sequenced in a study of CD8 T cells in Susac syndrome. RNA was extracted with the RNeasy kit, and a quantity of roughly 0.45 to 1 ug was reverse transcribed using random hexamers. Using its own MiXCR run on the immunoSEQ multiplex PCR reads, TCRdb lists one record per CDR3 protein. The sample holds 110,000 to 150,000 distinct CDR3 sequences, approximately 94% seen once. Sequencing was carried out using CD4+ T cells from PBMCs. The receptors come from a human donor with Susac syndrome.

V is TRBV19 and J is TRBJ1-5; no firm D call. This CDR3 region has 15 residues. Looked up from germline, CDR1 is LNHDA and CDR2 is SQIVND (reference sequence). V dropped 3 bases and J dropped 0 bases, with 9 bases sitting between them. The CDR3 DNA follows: TGTGCCAGTAGTATCGGGAGAAATAGCAATCAGCCCCAGCATTTT. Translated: CASSIGRNSNQPQHF. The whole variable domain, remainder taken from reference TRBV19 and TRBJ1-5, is DGGITQSPKYLFRKEGQNVTLSCEQNLNHDAMYWYRQDPGQGLRLIYYSQIVNDFQKGDIAEGYSVSREKKESFPLTVTSAQKNPTAFYLCASSIGRNSNQPQHFGDGTRLSIL.

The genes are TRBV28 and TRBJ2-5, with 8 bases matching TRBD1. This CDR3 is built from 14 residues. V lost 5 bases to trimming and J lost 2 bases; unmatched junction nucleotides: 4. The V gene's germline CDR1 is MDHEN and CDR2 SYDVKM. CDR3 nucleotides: TGTGCCAGCAGTCCGGACAGGGCACAAGAGACCCAGTACTTC. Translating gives CASSPDRAQETQYF.

The CDR3 region has the DNA TGCAGTTTCTCTGCGAAAAGGGACGAGCAGTACTTC. Translating gives CSFSAKRDEQYF. The chain has TRBV20-1 and TRBJ2-7, with unresolved D. Trimming took 8 bases from V and 5 from J, leaving 16 bases between them. CDR1 and CDR2 (germline): DFQATT, SNEGSKA (reference sequence). The CDR3 contains 12 residues.

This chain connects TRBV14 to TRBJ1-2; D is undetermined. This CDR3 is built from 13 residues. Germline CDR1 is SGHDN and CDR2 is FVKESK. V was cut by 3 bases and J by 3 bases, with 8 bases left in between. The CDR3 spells CASSQHPDYGYTF. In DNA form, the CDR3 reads TGTGCCAGCAGCCAGCATCCGGACTATGGCTACACCTTC.

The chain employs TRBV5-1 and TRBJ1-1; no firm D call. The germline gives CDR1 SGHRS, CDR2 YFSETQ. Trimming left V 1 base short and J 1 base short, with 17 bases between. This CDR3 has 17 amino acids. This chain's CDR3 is CASSLRGIRLGNTEAFF. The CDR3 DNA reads TGCGCCAGCAGCTTGAGAGGGATTCGGCTCGGGAACACTGAAGCTTTCTTT.

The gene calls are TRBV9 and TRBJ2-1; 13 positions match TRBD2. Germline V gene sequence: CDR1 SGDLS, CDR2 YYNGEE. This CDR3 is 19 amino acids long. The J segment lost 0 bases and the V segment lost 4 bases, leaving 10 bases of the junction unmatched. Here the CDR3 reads CASSPRTSGSSSSYNEQFF. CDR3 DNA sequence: TGTGCCAGCAGCCCTCGGACTAGCGGGAGCTCGAGCTCCTACAATGAGCAGTTCTTC.

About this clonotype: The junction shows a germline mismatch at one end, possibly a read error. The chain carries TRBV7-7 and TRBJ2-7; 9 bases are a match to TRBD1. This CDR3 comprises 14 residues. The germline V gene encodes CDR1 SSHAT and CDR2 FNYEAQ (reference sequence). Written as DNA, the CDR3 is TGTGCTAGCATTCCTAGGGGACAGGGTTACGAGCAGTACTTC. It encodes CASIPRGQGYEQYF.

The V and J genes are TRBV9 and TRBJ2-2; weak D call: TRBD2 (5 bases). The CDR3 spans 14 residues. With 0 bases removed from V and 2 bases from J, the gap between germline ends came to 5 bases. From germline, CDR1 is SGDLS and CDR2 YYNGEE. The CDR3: CASSVGTNTGELFF. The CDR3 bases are TGTGCCAGCAGCGTAGGGACTAACACCGGGGAGCTGTTTTTT.

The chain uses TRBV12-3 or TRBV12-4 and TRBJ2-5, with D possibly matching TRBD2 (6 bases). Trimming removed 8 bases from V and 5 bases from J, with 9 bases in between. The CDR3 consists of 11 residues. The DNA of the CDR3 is TGTGCCAGCGGTCTAGCGGAGACCCAGTACTTC. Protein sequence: CASGLAETQYF.

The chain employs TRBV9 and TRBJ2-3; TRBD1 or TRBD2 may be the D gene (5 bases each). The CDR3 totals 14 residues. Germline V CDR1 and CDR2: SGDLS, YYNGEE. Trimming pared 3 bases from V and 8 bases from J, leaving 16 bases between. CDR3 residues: CASSAGLDTGTQYF. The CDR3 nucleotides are TGTGCCAGCAGCGCCGGACTGGACACGGGTACGCAGTATTTT.

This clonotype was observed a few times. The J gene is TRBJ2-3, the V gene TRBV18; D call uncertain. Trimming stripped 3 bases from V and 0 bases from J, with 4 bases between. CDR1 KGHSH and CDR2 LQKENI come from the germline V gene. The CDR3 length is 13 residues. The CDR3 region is CASSPPSTDTQYF. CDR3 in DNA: TGTGCCAGCTCACCGCCCAGCACAGATACGCAGTATTTT.

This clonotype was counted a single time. CDR3 DNA: TGTGCCAGCACCCTGACAGGGCCTAATGAAAAACTGTTTTTT. Amino acids: CASTLTGPNEKLFF. The chain employs TRBV12-3 or TRBV12-4 and TRBJ1-4; 7 bases map to TRBD1. The CDR3 has 14 residues. With V trimmed by 7 bases and J by 3 bases, 5 bases remained unmatched.